The present entry profiles one T cell receptor beta chain with its context. Its antigen is as yet unknown. The sample is drawn from a study of cytomegalovirus exposure and HLA in healthy donors. Notes on the study in general: Association of 16,951 TCR beta sequences with HLA alleles was found at 0.05 false discovery rate in a later analysis. Researchers had no immune exposure information except CMV serostatus available.

V gave up 5 bases and J gave up 2 bases, with 6 bases separating them. Germline V gene sequence: CDR1 ENHRY, CDR2 SYGVKD. CDR3 length: 12 amino acids. Vbeta (60) and Jbeta (13) primers were used in the PCR. Source study methods: Later analysis identified some 80 million unique TCR beta chains, 9 million to 13 million shared. Libraries were prepared by immunoSEQ multiplex PCR; TCRdb keeps only in-frame clonotypes and omits some of them. That table supplies the V and J calls and clone size; D and trimming were determined from the DNA. The sample totals around 50,000 clones; its top ten clones hold about 10%.

The rearrangement uses TRBV10-3 and TRBJ2-5, with D possibly being TRBD1 (5 bases). The clonotype comes from a woman aged 50 to 65 in good health and CMV-seropositive. What was sequenced was PBMCs. CDR3 region: CAISRQQETQYF. The CDR3 DNA sequence: TGTGCCATCAGTAGACAGCAAGAGACCCAGTACTTC.